A single TCR beta chain is shown here with its context. The data are from a study of T-cell memory formation after mild COVID-19. Germline V gene sequence: CDR1 SGHTA, CDR2 FQGTGA. This CDR3 region has 15 residues. The ends were cut back, 5 bases at V and 4 bases at J, with 16 bases in the middle. TCRdb re-called the 5' RACE reads with MiXCR, one entry per CDR3 protein. The sample includes 550,000 to 700,000 distinct CDR3 sequences, roughly 18% of them seen just once. This sequence was found in an adult woman who had mild COVID-19 (a few samples of this study predate the infection). Cell type and time point are not known. V gene TRBV7-3 combines with J gene TRBJ2-3; possibly TRBD2 for D (6 bases). Material for sequencing was PBMCs or a T cell subset sorted from them (not recorded which). The CDR3 region has the DNA TGTGCCAGCAGCGCGACTAGTAGTAGGGCAGATACGCAGTATTTT. Translating it yields CASSATSSRADTQYF.